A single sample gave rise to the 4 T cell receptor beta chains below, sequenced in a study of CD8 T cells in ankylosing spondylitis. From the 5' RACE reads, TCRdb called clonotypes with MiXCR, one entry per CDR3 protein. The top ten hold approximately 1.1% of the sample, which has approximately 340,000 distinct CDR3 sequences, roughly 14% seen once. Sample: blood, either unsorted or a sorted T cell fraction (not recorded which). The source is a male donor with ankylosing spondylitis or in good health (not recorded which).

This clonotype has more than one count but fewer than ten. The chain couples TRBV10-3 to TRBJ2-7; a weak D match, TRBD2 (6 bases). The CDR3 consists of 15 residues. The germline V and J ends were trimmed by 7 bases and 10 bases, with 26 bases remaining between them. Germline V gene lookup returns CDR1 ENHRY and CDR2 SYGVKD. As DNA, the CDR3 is TGTGCCATCACCTCGACTAGAGTGACTCCTAAGGAACAGTACTTC. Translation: CAITSTRVTPKEQYF.

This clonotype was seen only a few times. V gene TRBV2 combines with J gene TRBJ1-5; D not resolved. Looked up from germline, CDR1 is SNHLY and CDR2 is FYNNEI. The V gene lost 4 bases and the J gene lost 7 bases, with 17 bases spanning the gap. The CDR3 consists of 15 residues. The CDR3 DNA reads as TGTGCCAGCAGTGGGACGACATCCCGTAACCAGCCCCAGCATTTT. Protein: CASSGTTSRNQPQHF.

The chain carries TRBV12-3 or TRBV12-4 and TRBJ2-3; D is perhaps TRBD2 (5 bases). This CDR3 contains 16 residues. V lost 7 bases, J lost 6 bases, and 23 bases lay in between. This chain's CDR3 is CASTLTLASLADTQYF. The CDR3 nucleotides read TGTGCCAGCACCCTTACCTTGGCTAGCTTAGCGGATACGCAGTATTTT.

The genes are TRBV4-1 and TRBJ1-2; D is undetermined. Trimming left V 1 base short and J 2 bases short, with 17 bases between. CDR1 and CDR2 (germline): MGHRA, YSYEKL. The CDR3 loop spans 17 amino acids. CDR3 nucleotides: TGCGCCAGCAGCCAAGGGAGACCTGGCCAGGAAAACTATGGCTACACCTTC. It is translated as CASSQGRPGQENYGYTF.